The 24 T cell receptor beta chains below all came from one sample that was sequenced in a study of shared clonotypes between healthy human individuals. Assay: immunoSEQ multiplex PCR; the TCRdb copy retains only in-frame clones and omits some. This sample carries roughly 1,600,000 clones, approximately 98.5% of them seen once, and the ten largest clones take 0.3% to 0.45%. The source material was naive CD4+ T cells sorted from blood. Noted subset: CD45RA+ positively selected. The receptors come from a man aged 30 to 39 in good health.

V and J are TRBV12-5 and TRBJ2-3; tentative D call: TRBD2 (6 bases). V was trimmed by 6 bases and J by 5 bases, leaving 12 bases between them. The CDR3 sequence is 13 residues long. The germline V gene encodes CDR1 LGHNT and CDR2 FRNRAP. The CDR3 nucleotides are TGTGCTAGTGGCCGGGGGTCAGGAGATACGCAGTATTTT. It encodes CASGRGSGDTQYF.

This chain uses TRBV6-1 with TRBJ2-3, with 7 bases aligning to TRBD2. Germline V gene sequence: CDR1 MNHNS, CDR2 SASEGT. V lost 6 bases and J lost 3; bases outside the gene matches: 6. The CDR3 spans 14 residues. CDR3 amino acids: CASSLGTTTDTQYF. The CDR3 DNA is TGTGCCAGCAGCCTTGGGACTACAACAGATACGCAGTATTTT.

The gene calls are TRBV7-2 and TRBJ2-7, with D tentatively TRBD2 (5 bases). V was shortened by 2 bases and J by 2 bases, with 10 bases between the two germline ends. CDR3 length: 14 residues. Per germline, CDR1 SGHTA and CDR2 FQGNSA. The CDR3 bases are TGTGCCAGCAGCTTAAGGAGGCCGGCCTACGAGCAGTACTTC. This codes for CASSLRRPAYEQYF.

This rearrangement joins TRBV28 to TRBJ2-5; unclear D gene. Trimming removed 3 bases from V and 4 bases from J, with 12 bases in between. CDR3 size: 14 residues. CDR1 and CDR2 from the germline V gene are MDHEN and SYDVKM. CDR3 residues: CASSFRTTGETQYF. As DNA, the CDR3 is TGTGCCAGCAGTTTTCGTACGACGGGAGAGACCCAGTACTTC.

The V call is TRBV5-8, the J call TRBJ2-7; D is uncertain. The CDR3 length is 14 residues. Per germline, CDR1 SGHTS and CDR2 YDEGEE. Trimming removed 4 bases at V and 0 bases at J, with 11 bases between. The CDR3 protein is CASSVSGLSYEQYF. CDR3 coding DNA: TGTGCCAGCAGCGTGTCTGGCCTCTCCTACGAGCAGTACTTC.

The table lists this clone with a count of one. The chain links TRBV27 to TRBJ2-7, with TRBD2 matching over 12 bases. V shed 5 bases and J 5 bases; nucleotides not matched to a gene: 4. The CDR3 has 14 amino acids. Per germline, CDR1 MNHEY and CDR2 SMNVEV (reference sequence). This chain's CDR3 is CASSTRTSGNEQYF. CDR3 sequence (DNA): TGTGCCAGCAGTACCAGGACTAGCGGGAACGAGCAGTACTTC.

This rearrangement joins TRBV7-2 to TRBJ2-2; D is unresolved. Trimming removed 2 bases at V and 4 bases at J, with 8 bases between. The V gene's germline CDR1 is SGHTA and CDR2 FQGNSA. This CDR3 is built from 14 residues. The DNA of the CDR3 is TGTGCCAGCAGCTTAAGGCAGATCACCGGGGAGCTGTTTTTT. As protein: CASSLRQITGELFF.

The rearrangement links TRBV7-9 to TRBJ1-5, with D hard to call. Trimming took 0 bases from V and 0 from J, leaving 9 bases between them. CDR1 is SEHNR, CDR2 FQNEAQ, per germline (reference sequence). The CDR3 is 16 residues long. This CDR3 is CASSLAFSDSNQPQHF. The CDR3 DNA reads as TGTGCCAGCAGCTTAGCTTTCTCTGATAGCAATCAGCCCCAGCATTTT.

The chain joins TRBV2 to TRBJ1-5, with D possibly matching TRBD1 (6 bases). Per the germline V gene, CDR1 is SNHLY and CDR2 is FYNNEI. The CDR3 runs 15 residues. The germline V and J ends were trimmed by 1 base and 6 bases, with 13 bases remaining between them. The DNA for the CDR3 is TGTGCCAGCAGTGAAGGACAGGTGATGAGTCAGCCCCAGCATTTT. Amino acid sequence: CASSEGQVMSQPQHF.

This clone was recorded only once. The V and J genes are TRBV6-5 and TRBJ2-7; 8 positions agree with TRBD1. Per germline, CDR1 MNHEY and CDR2 SVGAGI. V was pared by 7 bases and J by 7 bases, with 3 bases of the junction left unmatched. There are 11 residues in the CDR3. CDR3 sequence: CASTYRGEQYF. DNA of the CDR3: TGTGCCAGCACCTACAGGGGGGAGCAGTACTTC.

Written as DNA, the CDR3 is TGTGCCAGCAGTGTGCTAGCGGGAGGGCCCCCGTTTGGAGGTACGCAGTATTTT. Encoded protein: CASSVLAGGPPFGGTQYF. This chain connects TRBV2 to TRBJ2-3; 12 nucleotides align to TRBD2. The CDR3 consists of 18 residues. The V and J ends lost 4 bases and 8 bases, in that order; junction bases with no gene match: 16. The V gene's germline CDR1 is SNHLY and CDR2 FYNNEI.

This chain uses TRBV5-1 with TRBJ2-1; no reliable D call. Germline CDR1 SGHRS, CDR2 YFSETQ. The CDR3 is 13 amino acids. V gave up 3 bases and J gave up 7 bases, with 11 bases separating them. The CDR3 loop reads CASSWGLENEQFF. CDR3 sequence (DNA): TGCGCCAGCAGCTGGGGTCTAGAAAATGAGCAGTTCTTC.

The chain links TRBV11-2 to TRBJ1-4; D is ambiguous. This CDR3 region has 16 residues. The V and J ends lost 5 bases and 4 bases respectively, with 17 bases between them. Germline V lookup: CDR1 SGHAT, CDR2 FQNNGV. CDR3 DNA sequence: TGTGCCAGCAGCGCCCGGTTACAGTCCGTTAATGAAAAACTGTTTTTT. This codes for CASSARLQSVNEKLFF. The variable domain in full, completed from reference TRBV11-2 and TRBJ1-4, reads EAGVAQSPRYKIIEKRQSVAFWCNPISGHATLYWYQQILGQGPKLLIQFQNNGVVDDSQLPKDRFSAERLKGVDSTLKIQPAKLEDSAVYLCASSARLQSVNEKLFFGSGTQLSVL.

The V and J genes are TRBV2 and TRBJ1-5; no clear D gene. Germline CDR1 reads SNHLY; CDR2 reads FYNNEI. With 1 base removed from V and 5 bases from J, the gap between germline ends came to 6 bases. The CDR3 spans 13 residues. The CDR3 region is CASSEGRHQPQHF. The CDR3 DNA is TGTGCCAGCAGTGAAGGGAGGCATCAGCCCCAGCATTTT.

The rearrangement joins TRBV28 to TRBJ2-1, with D unclear. CDR1 MDHEN and CDR2 SYDVKM come from the germline V gene. The CDR3 covers 15 residues. V was pared by 4 bases and J by 4 bases, with 14 bases between. CDR3: CASSWPTPRYNEQFF. Written as DNA, the CDR3 is TGTGCCAGCAGTTGGCCCACCCCCCGTTACAATGAGCAGTTCTTC.

The genes are TRBV4-1 and TRBJ1-2, with no clear D. CDR1 is MGHRA, CDR2 YSYEKL, per germline. CDR3 length equals 14 residues. The V gene lost 8 bases and the J gene lost 3 bases, with 16 bases spanning the gap. CDR3: CASGPGEGYYGYTF. CDR3 nucleotides: TGCGCCAGCGGGCCGGGTGAGGGTTACTATGGCTACACCTTC.

The gene calls are TRBV29-1 and TRBJ2-1; 8 bases are a match to TRBD1. CDR1 SQVTM and CDR2 ANQGSEA come from the germline V gene. The CDR3 is 15 amino acids. J was trimmed by 3 bases and V by 8 bases; bases with no gene match: 12. CDR3 region: CSYLDTGGNYNEQFF. In DNA form, the CDR3 reads TGCAGCTATCTGGATACAGGGGGAAACTACAATGAGCAGTTCTTC.

The count of this clone is one. The V and J genes are TRBV7-2 and TRBJ1-2; unclear D gene. The germline V gene has CDR1 SGHTA and CDR2 FQGNSA. With 5 bases removed from V and 14 bases from J, the gap between germline ends came to 9 bases. This CDR3 contains 9 residues. CDR3 bases: TGTGCCAGCAGCCCAAGGCAAACCTTC. This codes for CASSPRQTF.

The chain carries TRBV2 and TRBJ2-5; either TRBD1 or TRBD2 may supply D (6 bases each). Germline assignment: CDR1 SNHLY and CDR2 FYNNEI. The CDR3 sequence is 13 residues long. Between the trimmed V and J ends, which lost 9 bases and 1 base, there was a span of 12 bases. For the CDR3, the DNA is TGTGCCAGTAAGGGGGACTTCCAAGAGACCCAGTACTTC. Translated, it gives CASKGDFQETQYF.

On this clone itself: One end of the junction does not line up with germline, which may come from a read error. The V call is TRBV7-2, the J call TRBJ2-7; the D gene is possibly TRBD1 (6 bases). The CDR3 covers 12 residues. Germline CDR1 is SGHTA and CDR2 is FQGNSA. The CDR3, as DNA: TGTGCCAGCAGCGACAGACAGGAAAACCGGGACTTC. Translated, it gives CASSDRQENRDF.

The chain links TRBV18 to TRBJ2-1, with D maybe TRBD2 (6 bases). The CDR3 spans 15 residues. The V gene's germline CDR1 is KGHSH and CDR2 LQKENI. Trimming shortened V by 5 bases and J by 1 base, and 12 bases separated the two germline ends. The DNA for the CDR3 is TGTGCCAGCTCATTGACTAGAGGGTCCTACAATGAGCAGTTCTTC. Translating it yields CASSLTRGSYNEQFF.

This clone was detected only once. The chain recombines TRBV5-5 with TRBJ2-1, with TRBD1 matching over 11 bases. CDR1 is SGHKS and CDR2 is YYEKEE in the germline V gene (reference sequence). The CDR3 consists of 15 residues. Trimming removed 4 bases from V and 5 bases from J; junction bases left unmatched: 5. The CDR3 coding sequence is TGTGCCAGCAGCGGGGACAGGGGGATCGACAATGAGCAGTTCTTC. It translates to CASSGDRGIDNEQFF.

Comments on this clone: The junction departs from germline at one end; a sequencing error may be responsible. The J gene is TRBJ2-7, the V gene TRBV9, with a weak D call TRBD2 (6 bases). The CDR3 contains 14 residues. CDR1 and CDR2 (germline): SGDLS, YYNGEE. CDR3 loop: CASGVAAGTYEQYF. The CDR3 coding sequence is TGTGCCAGCGGCGTAGCTGCGGGAACCTACGAGCAGTACTTC.

The CDR3 is CASSPYTGHWDTIYF. CDR3 DNA: TGCGCCAGCAGCCCCTATACTGGGCATTGGGACACCATATATTTT. The V and J genes are TRBV4-3 and TRBJ1-3; no clear D. Germline CDR1 and CDR2: LGHNA and YSLEER. V lost 4 bases, J lost 8 bases, and 18 bases lay in between. This CDR3 is 15 amino acids long.